Each of the 7 T cell receptor beta chains below was sequenced from the same sample in a study of blood T cells in healthy people across ages (dated by TCRdb to between 2015 and 2016). To prepare the library, 5' RACE was applied. The reads were generated on an Illumina HiSeq 2500. A second PCR of about 6 to 11 cycles was run with a J-beta primer mix and a sample-barcoded 5' primer. TCRdb reran the public reads through fastp at Q25 and MiXCR, keeping productive beta chains. CDR3 protein sequences are deduplicated, and each keeps its most common genes and DNA. The sample table contains around 1.5 million distinct CDR3 sequences; only one count was recorded for about 31% of them. Jointly, the top ten make up roughly 10% of the sample. Sequencing was done on a sample of blood. The receptors shown here come from a woman aged 30 to 39 in good health.

On this clonotype: Given a much more abundant clone one base away, this may be a read error. This rearrangement joins TRBV10-3 to TRBJ2-7; 10 positions agree with TRBD2. The CDR3 spans 17 residues. Looked up from germline, CDR1 is ENHRY and CDR2 is SYGVKD. Here the CDR3 reads CTISESLAGDNSYEQYF. The DNA for the CDR3 is TGTACCATCAGTGAGTCGCTAGCGGGAGACAACTCCTACGAGCAGTACTTC.

This clonotype was seen a handful of times. It is unclear where the CDR3 begins or ends on the DNA, so no DNA is shown, and the CDR3 is as TCRdb lists it. The chain employs TRBV7-9 and TRBJ2-2. Germline CDR1 reads SEHNR; CDR2 reads FQNEAQ (reference sequence). Termini included, the CDR3 measures 12 amino acids. The CDR3 loop reads CASSFGNGELFF.

DNA of the CDR3: TGTGCCAGCAGTTTAGCGAAGGGAGGAGGAGAGACCCAGTACTTC. Protein sequence: CASSLAKGGGETQYF. The rearrangement uses TRBV12-3 or TRBV12-4 and TRBJ2-5; a possible D gene is TRBD2 (6 bases). V was cut by 0 bases and J by 4 bases, with 12 bases left in between. The CDR3 is 15 residues long.

This clonotype was found a few times. A much larger clonotype is one base distant, so this may be a read error. V gene TRBV20-1 combines with J gene TRBJ2-3; no reliable D call. The CDR3 totals 11 residues. Germline-derived CDR1 and CDR2 are DFQATT and SNEGSKA (reference sequence). The CDR3 sequence: CRARGGNTQYF. In nucleotides, the CDR3 is TGCAGGGCTAGAGGCGGTAATACGCAGTATTTT.

J is TRBJ2-1 and V is TRBV20-1; D may be TRBD1 (5 bases). Per the germline V gene, CDR1 is DFQATT and CDR2 is SNEGSKA (reference sequence). This CDR3 is 16 amino acids long. Trimming took off 2 bases at V and 1 base at J, with 15 bases between the two ends. CDR3 residues: CSARYVGPRSYNEQFF. The CDR3 nucleotides read TGCAGTGCTAGATACGTGGGGCCCCGATCCTACAATGAGCAGTTCTTC.

In its sample, this clonotype was seen a few times. The V gene is TRBV7-9, the J gene TRBJ2-1; D perhaps matches TRBD2 (6 bases). V lost 0 bases and J lost 5, with 23 bases in between. The CDR3 totals 19 residues. Germline CDR1 and CDR2: SEHNR and FQNEAQ (reference sequence). The CDR3 DNA reads as TGTGCCAGCAGCTTAGCCACTATTGGACGGGCGGGGCGAGACAATGAGCAGTTCTTC. This gives the protein CASSLATIGRAGRDNEQFF.

The sample holds a few counts of this clonotype. The chain has TRBV19 and TRBJ2-1; tentatively, D is TRBD1 (6 bases). V was shortened by 5 bases and J by 6 bases, with 14 bases between the two germline ends. The CDR3 is 14 residues long. From germline, CDR1 is LNHDA and CDR2 SQIVND (reference sequence). The CDR3 nucleotides read TGTGCCAGTAGTGCCGGGACAACTCCCAATGAGCAGTTCTTC. Amino acid sequence: CASSAGTTPNEQFF.